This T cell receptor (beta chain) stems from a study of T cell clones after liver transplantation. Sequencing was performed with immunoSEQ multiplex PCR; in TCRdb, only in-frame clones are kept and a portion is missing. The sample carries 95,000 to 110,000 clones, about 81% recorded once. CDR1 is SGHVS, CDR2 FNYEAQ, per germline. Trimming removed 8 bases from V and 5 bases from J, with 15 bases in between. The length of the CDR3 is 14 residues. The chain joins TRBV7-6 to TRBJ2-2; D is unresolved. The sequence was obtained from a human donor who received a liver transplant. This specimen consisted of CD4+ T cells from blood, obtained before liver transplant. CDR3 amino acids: CASGPRVQTGELFF. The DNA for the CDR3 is TGTGCCAGCGGGCCAAGGGTGCAAACCGGGGAGCTGTTTTTT.